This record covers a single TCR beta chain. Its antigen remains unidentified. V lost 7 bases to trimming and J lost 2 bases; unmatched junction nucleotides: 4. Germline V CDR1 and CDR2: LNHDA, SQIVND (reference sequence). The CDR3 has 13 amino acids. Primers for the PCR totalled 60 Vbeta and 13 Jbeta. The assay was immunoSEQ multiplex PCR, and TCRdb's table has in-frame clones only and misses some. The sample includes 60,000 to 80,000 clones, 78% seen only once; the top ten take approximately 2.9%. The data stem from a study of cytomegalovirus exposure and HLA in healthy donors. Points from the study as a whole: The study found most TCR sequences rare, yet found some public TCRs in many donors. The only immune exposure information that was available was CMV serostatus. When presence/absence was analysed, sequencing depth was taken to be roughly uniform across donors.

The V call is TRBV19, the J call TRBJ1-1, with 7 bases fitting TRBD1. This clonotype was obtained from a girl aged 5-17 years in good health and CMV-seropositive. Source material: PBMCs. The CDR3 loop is CASKGQPNTEAFF. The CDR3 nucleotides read TGTGCCAGTAAGGGACAGCCTAACACTGAAGCTTTCTTT.